This T cell receptor (beta chain) was found in a study of T cells in Graves' hyperthyroidism and ophthalmopathy. Turning to the study itself: The authors collected peripheral blood at initial diagnosis, before any treatment.

Researchers took RNA transcripts and amplified the TCR beta CDR3 regions from them. HTBI primers drove first-round RT-PCR of the TCR CDR3. TCRdb re-called the multiplex PCR reads through MiXCR, storing one row per CDR3 protein. The sample includes roughly 700,000 distinct CDR3 sequences, 35% of them seen just once. The CDR3 consists of 16 residues. The V end was cut by 5 bases, the J end by 0 bases, with 11 bases between. Uncontrolled infection, other autoimmune disease, pregnancy or lactation led to exclusion. This chain joins TRBV12-3 or TRBV12-4 and TRBJ2-6; no reliable D call. This receptor was taken from a woman aged 40-49 years with Graves' hyperthyroidism. Sample: blood. The CDR3 protein is CASSITASSGANVLTF. The CDR3 DNA reads as TGTGCCAGCAGTATAACTGCCTCCTCTGGGGCCAACGTCCTGACTTTC.